This T cell receptor (beta chain) originates from a study of blood T cell repertoires in COVID-19. On the study more broadly: Material from acute and convalescent COVID-19 was sourced from the United States, Italy and Spain. T cells, B-cell-depleted T cells, or PBMCs provided the cDNA or gDNA that served as material.

The CDR3 length is 17 residues. The V end lost 0 bases, the J end lost 7 bases, and 19 bases lay between the germline ends. Germline values: CDR1 MGHRA, CDR2 YSYEKL. Per the original methods: It was from reference gene primer amplification that nucleated cell counts were estimated. TCRdb's copy holds only in-frame clones and misses some; the assay was immunoSEQ multiplex PCR. The V and J calls and clone size were taken over from that table, and D and trimming were inferred from the DNA. This table has under 85,000 clones, approximately 84% appearing once. V is TRBV4-1 and J is TRBJ2-1, with D possibly being TRBD2 (6 bases). The sequenced sample was peripheral blood. This receptor was obtained from a human donor in a cohort sampled during active COVID-19. The CDR3 nucleotides read TGCGCCAGCAGCCAAGAGGGGGAGACTAGGTTTGGGAATGAGCAGTTCTTC. Its protein is CASSQEGETRFGNEQFF.